This TCR beta chain was sequenced during a study of blood T cell repertoires in COVID-19. Overall study context: Acute and convalescent COVID-19 samples came from the United States, Italy and Spain. PBMCs, B-cell-depleted T cells, or T cells were the source of the cDNA or gDNA that made up the material.

The V end was cut by 3 bases, the J end by 4 bases, with 7 bases between. The germline V gene has CDR1 MNHEY and CDR2 SMNVEV (reference sequence). This CDR3 comprises 13 residues. Authors' processing steps: Reference gene primer amplification gave estimated nucleated cell counts. Clones were read by immunoSEQ multiplex PCR, and TCRdb kept only the in-frame ones, dropping some. Clone size and V and J calls were adopted from that table, with D and trimming inferred from the DNA. The sample yields 250,000 or so clones, 65% to 90% seen once. A single count supports this clone. Sequenced input: peripheral blood. The chain joins TRBV27 to TRBJ1-5; D gene uncertain. The sequence was collected from a woman between 65 and 79 years old with acute or convalescent COVID-19. In DNA, the CDR3 is TGTGCCAGCAGTTTGCGGGAGAATCAGCCCCAGCATTTT. Translated, it gives CASSLRENQPQHF.